The entry that follows covers one T cell receptor (beta chain) sequence. Antigen unknown. Treatment denoted: oral pan-JAK inhibitor, 5-10 mg twice daily. The investigators collected lesional scalp punch biopsies and peripheral blood from alopecia areata patients. The data stem from a study of CD8+ T cells in alopecia areata. As for the study in general: Oral tofacitinib, 5 to 10 mg twice daily, was given in an open-label trial. Findings of the study overall: The study found that many expanded lesional clones persisted in scalp and blood during tofacitinib. Scalp specimens additionally yield sequences from normal skin's resident alphabeta T cells.

Trimming removed 8 bases at V and 6 bases at J, with 11 bases between. CDR3 length: 11 amino acids. Looked up from germline, CDR1 is SEHNR and CDR2 is FQNEAQ (reference sequence). Extracted from the samples, RNA was reverse transcribed into cDNA to serve as the sequencing template. The protocol was immunoSEQ multiplex PCR, while the TCRdb copy is restricted to in-frame clones and leaves out a portion. The sample has around 140,000 clones, roughly 50% seen once. The V and J genes are TRBV7-9 and TRBJ2-7; the D gene is possibly TRBD1 (6 bases). The receptor comes from a human donor with alopecia areata. The sample here was CD8+ T cells sorted from blood, taken at week 4, from a patient treated with tofacitinib. In DNA form, the CDR3 reads TGTGCCAGCTCCCAGGGGAGCGAGCAGTACTTC. Encoded protein: CASSQGSEQYF.